Below, 23 T cell receptor beta chains from the same sample are listed, as sequenced in a study of shared clonotypes between healthy human individuals. CD45RO-negative, CCR7-selected cells formed the naive CD8 fraction, which excluded terminally differentiated effector memory CD45RA+ cells. Sequenced by immunoSEQ multiplex PCR; TCRdb stores in-frame clones only, minus some. The data show just over 2,000,000 clones, just under 95% seen once. Input material: naive CD8+ T cells sorted from blood. These receptors came from a man younger than 35 in good health.

V usage is TRBV27 and J usage is TRBJ2-3; D gene ambiguous. The CDR3 has 13 amino acids. V lost 3 bases and J 5 bases, leaving 9 bases between the germline ends. Germline V gene lookup returns CDR1 MNHEY and CDR2 SMNVEV (reference sequence). CDR3 amino acids: CASSFNFEDTQYF. The CDR3 region has the DNA TGTGCCAGCAGTTTTAACTTCGAAGATACGCAGTATTTT.

The genes are TRBV9 and TRBJ2-7; TRBD2 matches 8 bases. This CDR3 contains 14 residues. Germline CDR1 and CDR2: SGDLS and YYNGEE. V dropped 6 bases and J dropped 5; count of bases not matched to a gene: 10. The CDR3, as DNA: TGTGCCAGCACCCCGGGGGGGAATTTCGACGAGCAGTACTTC. Protein sequence: CASTPGGNFDEQYF.

As DNA, the CDR3 is TGTGCCAGCAGTCGTACAGGGGGGACTAGCGGGAGTCTTAGCTACGAGCAGTACTTC. Translating gives CASSRTGGTSGSLSYEQYF. This rearrangement joins TRBV5-6 to TRBJ2-7, with TRBD2 identical over 14 bases. Losses at the gene ends were 5 bases for V and 3 bases for J; bases not matched to a gene: 16. Per germline, CDR1 SGHDT and CDR2 YYEEEE. The CDR3 is 19 residues long.

V is TRBV4-3 and J is TRBJ2-4; TRBD1 or TRBD2 may be the D gene (5 bases each). CDR1 LGHNA and CDR2 YSLEER come from the germline V gene. With 0 bases removed from V and 0 bases from J, the gap between germline ends came to 12 bases. The CDR3 sequence is 17 residues long. The CDR3 loop is CASSQEVWDVAKNIQYF. CDR3 in DNA: TGCGCCAGCAGCCAAGAAGTCTGGGACGTAGCCAAAAACATTCAGTACTTC.

The V and J genes are TRBV6-1 and TRBJ2-7; D may be TRBD2 (5 bases). Germline V gene lookup returns CDR1 MNHNS and CDR2 SASEGT. V was cut by 3 bases and J by 6 bases, with 15 bases left in between. The CDR3 extends over 14 amino acids. The CDR3 loop is CASSDSGEWAEQYF. The CDR3 bases are TGTGCCAGCAGTGATTCCGGGGAGTGGGCCGAGCAGTACTTC.

The chain recombines TRBV6-5 with TRBJ2-7; TRBD2 matches at 13 bases. Germline assignment: CDR1 MNHEY and CDR2 SVGAGI. After removal of 2 bases from V and 4 bases from J, the junction contained 2 bases not matched to a gene. This CDR3 comprises 15 residues. CDR3 DNA sequence: TGTGCCAGCAGTTACCCGACTAGCGGGAGGTACGAGCAGTACTTC. It translates to CASSYPTSGRYEQYF.

This clone was detected only a few times. The genes are TRBV27 and TRBJ2-7; 11 bases are shared with TRBD1. The CDR3 loop spans 15 amino acids. V gave up 4 bases and J gave up 4 bases; unmatched junction bases: 6. CDR1 MNHEY and CDR2 SMNVEV come from the germline V gene (reference sequence). For the CDR3, the DNA is TGTGCCAGCAGTTGGCCGGGACAGGGGGTTTACGAGCAGTACTTC. It is translated as CASSWPGQGVYEQYF.

As DNA, the CDR3 is TGTGCCAGCAGCCCAGGGCTGGGCGCAGATACGCAGTATTTT. Its translation is CASSPGLGADTQYF. The chain recombines TRBV9 with TRBJ2-3; D perhaps matches TRBD1 (5 bases). This CDR3 contains 14 residues. The germline V gene has CDR1 SGDLS and CDR2 YYNGEE. Trimming removed 4 bases from V and 4 bases from J, with 13 bases in between.

The CDR3 loop is CASSYGDRGVYEQYF. The CDR3 nucleotides are TGTGCCAGCAGTTACGGGGACAGGGGAGTCTACGAGCAGTACTTC. The rearrangement links TRBV6-5 to TRBJ2-7, with TRBD1 identical over 10 bases. From germline, CDR1 is MNHEY and CDR2 SVGAGI. CDR3 length: 15 residues. The ends lost 2 bases at V and 3 bases at J; junction bases unmatched: 4.

The chain is built from TRBV19 and TRBJ2-7; 7 bases match TRBD1. In germline, CDR1 is LNHDA, CDR2 SQIVND (reference sequence). The CDR3 is 15 amino acids. Trimming cost V 4 bases and J 2 bases; bases outside gene matches: 8. The CDR3 DNA reads TGTGCCAGTAGTAACCCCTGGCAGGGGGCCTACGAGCAGTACTTC. Encoded protein: CASSNPWQGAYEQYF.

The chain is built from TRBV19 and TRBJ2-7; no clear D. Germline V CDR1 and CDR2: LNHDA, SQIVND (reference sequence). This CDR3 has 15 amino acids. V was cut by 8 bases and J by 3 bases, with 20 bases left in between. CDR3 protein: CASSLSTASIYEQYF. The DNA for the CDR3 is TGTGCCAGTTCTCTTTCGACCGCGTCCATCTACGAGCAGTACTTC.

The chain combines TRBV2 with TRBJ2-7; D gene unclear. V gave up 4 bases and J gave up 0 bases, with 10 bases separating them. Looked up from germline, CDR1 is SNHLY and CDR2 is FYNNEI. The CDR3 has 14 residues. As DNA, the CDR3 is TGTGCCAGCAGTGCGGTCGGAAACTCCTACGAGCAGTACTTC. The encoded protein is CASSAVGNSYEQYF.

The chain carries TRBV7-9 and TRBJ2-1; 11 bases line up with TRBD2. The CDR3 consists of 18 residues. Germline V CDR1 and CDR2: SEHNR, FQNEAQ (reference sequence). The V gene end was trimmed by 1 base and the J gene end by 5 bases; junction bases not matched to a gene: 10. For the CDR3, the DNA is TGTGCCAGCAGCTTAGTAGTACTAGCGGGGGCAATTAACAATGAGCAGTTCTTC. It codes for CASSLVVLAGAINNEQFF.

This clone was seen only once. One end of the junction fails to match germline, which may point to a read error. The rearrangement uses TRBV5-5 and TRBJ2-7, with D perhaps matching TRBD1 (5 bases). Germline assignment: CDR1 SGHKS and CDR2 YYEKEE (reference sequence). This CDR3 is built from 14 residues. CDR3 DNA sequence: TGTGCCGGCAGCTTGGCAGGGTCTTCCTACGAGCAGTACTTC. Amino acid sequence: CAGSLAGSSYEQYF.

The chain uses TRBV27 and TRBJ2-7; D is perhaps TRBD1 (6 bases). Germline V CDR1 and CDR2: MNHEY, SMNVEV (reference sequence). V lost 8 bases and J 0 bases, leaving 11 bases between the germline ends. The CDR3 consists of 13 residues. CDR3 coding DNA: TGTGCCAGCGGAGACAGGAGCTCCTACGAGCAGTACTTC. This translates into CASGDRSSYEQYF.

The CDR3 coding sequence is TGCGCCAGCAGCCAAGTAATAATCGCGGGAGGGTCCTACAATGAGCAGTTCTTC. Residues: CASSQVIIAGGSYNEQFF. The chain carries TRBV4-3 and TRBJ2-1; 9 bases are a match to TRBD2. The CDR3 sequence is 18 residues long. V lost 1 base, J lost 1 base, and 8 bases stayed unmatched. Germline CDR1 is LGHNA and CDR2 is YSLEER.

Comment on this clone: Within the sample, other DNA sequences also encode this same CDR3. The V gene is TRBV27, the J gene TRBJ1-2; 8 nucleotides align to TRBD1. The CDR3 covers 12 residues. Germline V lookup: CDR1 MNHEY, CDR2 SMNVEV (reference sequence). After removal of 6 bases from V and 4 bases from J, the junction contained 1 base not matched to a gene. The CDR3 loop reads CASSGQGYGYTF. For the CDR3, the DNA is TGTGCCAGCAGCGGACAGGGCTATGGCTACACCTTC.

This rearrangement joins TRBV4-1 to TRBJ2-5; D call uncertain. The V end was cut by 2 bases, the J end by 1 base, with 11 bases between. The CDR3 has 15 amino acids. Germline CDR1 reads MGHRA; CDR2 reads YSYEKL. The CDR3 protein is CASSQRNLAQETQYF. The DNA for the CDR3 is TGCGCCAGCAGCCAAAGGAACCTTGCCCAAGAGACCCAGTACTTC.

The DNA for the CDR3 is TGTGCCAGCAGCGTAACAGGGGAGCATAGGAATGAGCAGTTCTTC. This sequence encodes CASSVTGEHRNEQFF. This chain links TRBV9 with TRBJ2-1; TRBD1 matches 7 bases. This CDR3 contains 15 residues. Germline CDR1 SGDLS, CDR2 YYNGEE. The ends lost 1 base at V and 7 bases at J; junction bases unmatched: 8.

The gene calls are TRBV20-1 and TRBJ2-5; D remains ambiguous. CDR1 is DFQATT, CDR2 SNEGSKA, per germline (reference sequence). Trimming cost V 3 bases and J 5 bases, with 7 bases left between them. The CDR3 is made up of 11 amino acids. CDR3 bases: TGCAGTGCTAGCTTTGGGGAGACCCAGTACTTC. This codes for CSASFGETQYF.

The genes are TRBV4-3 and TRBJ2-1; 8 nucleotides match TRBD2. The CDR3 is 19 residues long. The V gene end was trimmed by 0 bases and the J gene end by 4 bases; junction bases not matched to a gene: 14. Germline-derived CDR1 and CDR2 are LGHNA and YSLEER. CDR3: CASSQEIPLLADAYNEQFF. In DNA form, the CDR3 reads TGCGCCAGCAGCCAAGAAATACCACTACTAGCGGACGCTTACAATGAGCAGTTCTTC.

The chain employs TRBV5-4 and TRBJ2-7; possibly TRBD2 for D (6 bases). From germline, CDR1 is SGHNT and CDR2 YYREEE (reference sequence). The CDR3 spans 15 residues. V dropped 2 bases and J dropped 2 bases, with 14 bases sitting between them. The DNA of the CDR3 is TGTGCCAGCAGCTTTTCGGGGGTTCCGGCCTACGAGCAGTACTTC. Translated: CASSFSGVPAYEQYF.

The V call is TRBV5-1, the J call TRBJ2-3; TRBD2 agrees at 12 bases. The V and J ends lost 4 bases and 6 bases, in that order; junction bases with no gene match: 9. The CDR3 consists of 16 residues. Germline CDR1 is SGHRS and CDR2 is YFSETQ. CDR3 amino acids: CASSPPPSGGADTQYF. In nucleotides, the CDR3 is TGCGCCAGCAGCCCACCCCCTAGCGGGGGGGCTGATACGCAGTATTTT.